Following are 27 T cell receptor beta chains from one sample sequenced in a study of blood T cell repertoires in COVID-19. Some clones are missing from TCRdb's copy, which holds only in-frame ones; the method was immunoSEQ multiplex PCR. This sample has over 110,000 clones; approximately 85% occur once, and the top ten carry over 1.5%. The specimen sequenced was peripheral blood. The receptors come from an older man with acute or convalescent COVID-19.

This chain connects TRBV28 to TRBJ1-1; TRBD1 aligns across 11 bases. The CDR3 runs to 15 residues. CDR1 MDHEN and CDR2 SYDVKM come from the germline V gene. The V and J ends lost 6 bases and 6 bases, in that order; junction bases with no gene match: 9. The DNA for the CDR3 is TGTGCCAGCAGCCGAGGACAGGGGGCGATTCCTGAAGCTTTCTTT. This codes for CASSRGQGAIPEAFF.

The gene calls are TRBV5-1 and TRBJ2-3; D might be TRBD1 (6 bases). CDR1 is SGHRS and CDR2 is YFSETQ in the germline V gene. V lost 1 base to trimming and J lost 0 bases, with 6 bases between them. The CDR3 has 14 residues. CDR3 sequence (DNA): TGCGCCAGCAGCTTGAGGGGGAGCACAGATACGCAGTATTTT. Its protein is CASSLRGSTDTQYF.

This chain's CDR3 is CASRGTSLYNEQFF. The CDR3 nucleotides are TGTGCCAGCAGAGGGACATCGCTCTACAATGAGCAGTTCTTC. The gene calls are TRBV6-5 and TRBJ2-1; D may be TRBD1 (6 bases). Germline values: CDR1 MNHEY, CDR2 SVGAGI. The CDR3 spans 14 residues. Trimming removed 6 bases at V and 3 bases at J, with 12 bases between.

This chain uses TRBV5-4 with TRBJ2-2; 12 bases are shared with TRBD2. The germline V gene encodes CDR1 SGHNT and CDR2 YYREEE (reference sequence). CDR3 size: 18 residues. J was trimmed by 5 bases and V by 1 base; bases with no gene match: 9. CDR3 nucleotides: TGTGCCAGCAGCTTGTCGTTTCCGACTAGCGGGAGTACCGGGGAGCTGTTTTTT. It specifies CASSLSFPTSGSTGELFF. Together with reference TRBV5-4 and TRBJ2-2, the CDR3 gives the full variable domain: ETGVTQSPTHLIKTRGQQVTLRCSSQSGHNTVSWYQQALGQGPQFIFQYYREEENGRGNFPPRFSGLQFPNYSSELNVNALELDDSALYLCASSLSFPTSGSTGELFFGEGSRLTVL.

The CDR3 is CASSLLPQGGNTEAFF. The CDR3 bases are TGCGCCAGCAGCTTGCTACCACAGGGGGGGAACACTGAAGCTTTCTTT. V and J are TRBV5-1 and TRBJ1-1, with TRBD1 matching 8 bases. The V gene end was trimmed by 1 base and the J gene end by 1 base; junction bases not matched to a gene: 6. The CDR3 consists of 16 residues. Germline V gene lookup returns CDR1 SGHRS and CDR2 YFSETQ.

The V call is TRBV7-8, the J call TRBJ1-1; 7 bases align to TRBD1. The ends lost 3 bases at V and 5 bases at J; junction bases unmatched: 6. CDR3 length: 14 amino acids. CDR1 is SGHVS, CDR2 FQNEAQ, per germline. CDR3 amino acids: CASSFDREVTEAFF. CDR3 bases: TGTGCCAGCAGCTTCGACAGGGAGGTGACTGAAGCTTTCTTT.

On this clone: This sample also contains other DNA sequences that code for the same CDR3. This chain links TRBV6-6 with TRBJ2-7, with 8 bases fitting TRBD2. CDR3 size: 15 residues. CDR1 and CDR2 (germline): MNHNY, SVGAGI (reference sequence). The junction had 6 bases not matched to a gene; V was cut back by 1 base and J by 4 bases. The CDR3 DNA reads as TGTGCCAGCAGTTACTTGGCGGGACTAGTATACGAGCAGTACTTC. Translation gives CASSYLAGLVYEQYF.

The chain has TRBV15 and TRBJ2-1, with TRBD2 identical over 9 bases. This CDR3 is built from 16 residues. Germline V gene data show CDR1 as LNHNV and CDR2 as YYDKDF (reference sequence). V trimming: 5 bases; J trimming: 5 bases; junction bases outside the gene matches: 10. The CDR3 coding sequence is TGTGCCACCAGCCTTCCTCGCGGGAGGGCCGACAATGAGCAGTTCTTC. Protein product: CATSLPRGRADNEQFF.

The chain joins TRBV2 to TRBJ2-7, with D unresolved. V was clipped by 8 bases and J by 4 bases, with 9 bases between them. Germline V lookup: CDR1 SNHLY, CDR2 FYNNEI. This CDR3 comprises 11 residues. This chain's CDR3 is CASSSRYEQYF. The DNA for the CDR3 is TGTGCCAGCTCCTCGAGGTACGAGCAGTACTTC.

CDR3 nucleotides: TGTGCCAGCAGTGACGGCCGGGGTAATTCACCCCTCCACTTT. Protein sequence: CASSDGRGNSPLHF. The V gene is TRBV6-4, the J gene TRBJ1-6, with D unclear. V was clipped by 2 bases and J by 6 bases, with 8 bases between them. The CDR3 consists of 14 residues. Per germline, CDR1 MRHNA and CDR2 SNTAGT.

This clone was seen once. In nucleotides, the CDR3 is TGCGCCAGCAGCACACGGGGGGGCGGCCCAGATACGCAGTATTTT. Translated: CASSTRGGGPDTQYF. The V gene is TRBV5-1, the J gene TRBJ2-3, with 8 bases fitting TRBD2. Germline V CDR1 and CDR2: SGHRS, YFSETQ. J gave up 4 bases and V 4 bases, and 8 bases lay outside the gene matches. This CDR3 has 15 amino acids.

The J gene is TRBJ2-3, the V gene TRBV7-9; weak D call: TRBD1 (6 bases). V was cut by 5 bases and J by 2 bases, with 14 bases left in between. The CDR3 spans 15 residues. Germline CDR1 is SEHNR and CDR2 is FQNEAQ (reference sequence). This chain's CDR3 is CASSADRLLTDTQYF. The CDR3 DNA follows: TGTGCCAGCAGCGCCGACAGGCTACTCACAGATACGCAGTATTTT.

The genes are TRBV29-1 and TRBJ2-2; D may be TRBD1 (6 bases). The germline V and J ends were trimmed by 3 bases and 7 bases, with 9 bases remaining between them. The CDR3 length is 12 residues. Germline CDR1 is SQVTM and CDR2 is ANQGSEA. CDR3 DNA sequence: TGCAGCGTTGACAGGGGTAACGGGGAGCTGTTTTTT. Protein: CSVDRGNGELFF.

The CDR3 sequence is CATSRDPGTLYGYTF. In nucleotides, the CDR3 is TGTGCCACCAGCAGAGATCCAGGAACTCTCTATGGCTACACCTTC. This chain links TRBV15 with TRBJ1-2, with unresolved D. The CDR3 is 15 amino acids. Trimming shortened V by 0 bases and J by 4 bases, and 12 bases separated the two germline ends. The germline gives CDR1 LNHNV, CDR2 YYDKDF (reference sequence).

The table lists this clone with a few counts. This specimen includes other DNA sequences encoding the same CDR3. The J gene is TRBJ1-1, the V gene TRBV29-1, with D tentatively TRBD1 (6 bases). Trimming shortened V by 4 bases and J by 5 bases, and 11 bases separated the two germline ends. The CDR3 is 12 amino acids. Germline-derived CDR1 and CDR2 are SQVTM and ANQGSEA. The CDR3 nucleotides are TGCAGCGTTGGCAGGGGCAATACTGAAGCTTTCTTT. It translates to CSVGRGNTEAFF.

The rearrangement links TRBV28 to TRBJ1-2, with a tentative D call TRBD1 (6 bases). Trimming shortened V by 6 bases and J by 2 bases, and 16 bases separated the two germline ends. This CDR3 is built from 15 residues. CDR1 and CDR2 (germline): MDHEN, SYDVKM. CDR3 protein: CASRPRGGVNYGYTF. CDR3 DNA sequence: TGTGCCAGCAGGCCGAGGGGGGGCGTGAACTATGGCTACACCTTC.

Remarks on this clone: The sample holds other DNA sequences that translate to the same CDR3. The chain employs TRBV5-1 and TRBJ2-6; D gene unclear. The CDR3 extends over 15 amino acids. The germline V gene encodes CDR1 SGHRS and CDR2 YFSETQ. Deletions cut 0 bases from V and 1 base from J, with 5 bases between. The CDR3 loop is CASSLVESGANVLTF. The CDR3 DNA reads as TGCGCCAGCAGCTTGGTTGAGTCTGGGGCCAACGTCCTGACTTTC.

This clone was seen only a few times. This rearrangement joins TRBV9 to TRBJ1-6; a possible D gene is TRBD1 (5 bases). The CDR3 runs 15 residues. The germline CDR1 and CDR2 sequences are SGDLS and YYNGEE. Trimming took 0 bases from V and 9 from J, leaving 13 bases between them. The CDR3 sequence is CASSVDPGEGSPLHF. The CDR3 bases are TGTGCCAGCAGCGTAGATCCGGGGGAGGGTTCACCCCTCCACTTT. The full variable domain, completed using reference TRBV9 and TRBJ1-6, is DSGVTQTPKHLITATGQRVTLRCSPRSGDLSVYWYQQSLDQGLQFLIQYYNGEERAKGNILERFSAQQFPDLHSELNLSSLELGDSALYFCASSVDPGEGSPLHFGNGTRLTVT.

The chain couples TRBV3-1 (or the pseudogene TRBV3-2) to TRBJ1-3; D unresolved. Germline V gene lookup returns CDR1 LGHDT and CDR2 YNNKEL (reference sequence). The CDR3 spans 16 residues. V lost 0 bases to trimming and J lost 0 bases, with 9 bases between them. CDR3 loop: CASSQDPGYSGNTIYF. For the CDR3, the DNA is TGTGCCAGCAGCCAAGATCCCGGTTACTCTGGAAACACCATATATTTT.

The chain joins TRBV21-1 to TRBJ2-2; the table names TRBD1, a call not compared with the DNA. TRBV21-1 is a listed pseudogene. The length of the CDR3 is 17 residues. CDR3 protein: CASSKAGRGHYTGELFF. The CDR3 nucleotides read TGTGCCAGCAGCAAAGCGGGCAGGGGGCATTATACCGGGGAGCTGTTTTTT.

The chain is built from TRBV4-2 and TRBJ2-7; 8 bases map to TRBD2. CDR1 is LGHNA, CDR2 YNFKEQ, per germline. The CDR3 is 18 amino acids. V trimming: 1 base; J trimming: 3 bases; junction bases outside the gene matches: 14. The CDR3 DNA sequence: TGTGCCAGCAGCCAAGCAGCACTAGCGGACCGGCCCGGCTACGAGCAGTACTTC. Its protein product is CASSQAALADRPGYEQYF.

The rearrangement joins TRBV28 to TRBJ2-7; TRBD2 aligns across 7 bases. From germline, CDR1 is MDHEN and CDR2 SYDVKM. V lost 1 base and J lost 2; bases outside the gene matches: 2. CDR3 length: 14 residues. DNA for the CDR3: TGTGCCAGCAGTTTATTCGGGGGGACCTACGAGCAGTACTTC. Its translation: CASSLFGGTYEQYF. The full variable domain, completed using reference TRBV28 and TRBJ2-7, is DVKVTQSSRYLVKRTGEKVFLECVQDMDHENMFWYRQDPGLGLRLIYFSYDVKMKEKGDIPEGYSVSREKKERFSLILESASTNQTSMYLCASSLFGGTYEQYFGPGTRLTVT.

This rearrangement joins TRBV19 to TRBJ1-5; 9 bases match TRBD1. The V and J ends lost 7 bases and 4 bases, in that order; junction bases with no gene match: 8. This CDR3 is built from 15 residues. The germline V gene encodes CDR1 LNHDA and CDR2 SQIVND (reference sequence). CDR3 coding DNA: TGTGCCAGTACCCCGGGACAGGGAACTAATCAGCCCCAGCATTTT. It is translated as CASTPGQGTNQPQHF.

The rearrangement uses TRBV7-2 and TRBJ2-5, with a weak D call TRBD2 (6 bases). The CDR3 loop spans 14 amino acids. The germline V gene encodes CDR1 SGHTA and CDR2 FQGNSA. Trimming shortened V by 2 bases and J by 1 base, and 8 bases separated the two germline ends. CDR3 in DNA: TGTGCCAGCAGCTTATCCGGGGGCCAAGAGACCCAGTACTTC. Amino acids: CASSLSGGQETQYF.

The V gene is TRBV7-2, the J gene TRBJ2-7; TRBD1 matches 10 bases. From germline, CDR1 is SGHTA and CDR2 FQGNSA. CDR3 length equals 15 residues. With 5 bases clipped from V and 6 bases from J, the junction kept 10 bases outside the gene matches. The CDR3 here is CASSAPGQGLGEQYF. For the CDR3, the DNA is TGTGCCAGCAGCGCCCCGGGACAGGGGTTGGGCGAGCAGTACTTC.

This chain joins TRBV18 and TRBJ2-2; D unclear. This CDR3 is 13 amino acids long. V lost 1 base and J lost 6, with 6 bases in between. CDR1 and CDR2 (germline): KGHSH, LQKENI. CDR3 DNA: TGTGCCAGCTCACCACTGACTTCCGGGGAGCTGTTTTTT. Its translation: CASSPLTSGELFF.

The CDR3 loop reads CASSASGSTNEKLFF. Written as DNA, the CDR3 is TGTGCCAGCAGTGCCAGCGGCTCAACTAATGAAAAACTGTTTTTT. The chain carries TRBV28 and TRBJ1-4; D is unresolved. This CDR3 contains 15 residues. The germline V gene encodes CDR1 MDHEN and CDR2 SYDVKM. The V end was cut by 5 bases, the J end by 0 bases, with 10 bases between. Supplemented by reference TRBV28 and TRBJ1-4, the full variable domain reads DVKVTQSSRYLVKRTGEKVFLECVQDMDHENMFWYRQDPGLGLRLIYFSYDVKMKEKGDIPEGYSVSREKKERFSLILESASTNQTSMYLCASSASGSTNEKLFFGSGTQLSVL.